This T cell receptor (beta chain) was identified during a study of T cell responses to AZD1222 COVID-19 vaccine. Germline V CDR1 and CDR2: SNHLY, FYNNEI. CDR3 size: 14 residues. V was clipped by 6 bases and J by 3 bases; unmatched bases: 8. Libraries were prepared by immunoSEQ multiplex PCR; TCRdb keeps only in-frame clonotypes and omits some of them. The table records about 120,000 clones, just over 85% of them present only once. This clone has just one count. The sample consisted of peripheral blood, taken on day 0 of MenACWY control vaccination. The sequence was collected from an adult in good health. The V and J genes are TRBV2 and TRBJ2-7; 7 bases map to TRBD1. CDR3 nucleotide sequence: TGTGCCAGCAGCCGGGGACAGTCCCTCTACGAGCAGTACTTC. Protein product: CASSRGQSLYEQYF.